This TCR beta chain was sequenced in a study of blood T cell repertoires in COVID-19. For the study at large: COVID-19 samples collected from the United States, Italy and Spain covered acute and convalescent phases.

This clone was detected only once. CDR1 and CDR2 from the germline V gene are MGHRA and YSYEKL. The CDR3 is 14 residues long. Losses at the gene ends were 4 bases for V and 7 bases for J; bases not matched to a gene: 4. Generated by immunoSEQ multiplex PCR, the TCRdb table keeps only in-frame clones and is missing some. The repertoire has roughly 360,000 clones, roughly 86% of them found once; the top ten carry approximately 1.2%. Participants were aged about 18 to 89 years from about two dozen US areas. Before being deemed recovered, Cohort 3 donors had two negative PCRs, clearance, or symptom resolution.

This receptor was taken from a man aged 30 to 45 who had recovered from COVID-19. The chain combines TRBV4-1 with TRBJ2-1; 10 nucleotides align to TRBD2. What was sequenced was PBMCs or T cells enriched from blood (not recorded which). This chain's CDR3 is CASSPSGGTNEQFF. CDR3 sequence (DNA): TGCGCCAGCAGCCCTAGCGGGGGTACAAATGAGCAGTTCTTC.